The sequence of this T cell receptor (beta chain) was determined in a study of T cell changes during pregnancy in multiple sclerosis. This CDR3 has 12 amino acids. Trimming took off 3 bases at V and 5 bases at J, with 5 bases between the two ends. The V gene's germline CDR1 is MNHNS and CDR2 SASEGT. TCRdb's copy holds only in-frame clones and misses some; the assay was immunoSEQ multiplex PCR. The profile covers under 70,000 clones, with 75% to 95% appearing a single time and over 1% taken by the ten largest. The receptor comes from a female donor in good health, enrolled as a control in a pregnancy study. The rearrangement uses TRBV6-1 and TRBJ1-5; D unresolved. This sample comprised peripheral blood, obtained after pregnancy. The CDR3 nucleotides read TGTGCCAGCAGTGATCTCGATCAGCCCCAGCATTTT. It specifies CASSDLDQPQHF.